This entry is about one T cell receptor beta chain. This clone was seen a few times. There is no known antigen for this receptor. Nothing much larger sits one base from this clone, and base qualities are not available. The germline V gene specifies SGHNT as CDR1 and YENEEA as CDR2. Taken from cysteine to phenylalanine, the CDR3 has 14 residues. Left in the record is the CDR3 DNA by itself, 42 bases read in frame from the first base. Relative to germline, V is missing 5 bases and J is missing 7 bases, with 11 bases of the junction outside any gene match. Read against the paper, the sample's time point label means: pre-transplant. Unstimulated PBMCs, after thawing, were stained for CD3, CD4 and CD8 and then FACS-sorted into CD3+CD4+ and CD3+CD8+ populations. Randomization to immunosuppression withdrawal applied to every one of the 8 studied subjects. Genomic DNA was isolated with the Qiagen DNeasy Blood and Tissue Kit.

High-throughput TCRbeta CDR3 sequencing of frozen genomic DNA was performed by immunoSEQ, with PCR amplification, mapping, bias correction and internal controls included. Under the source paper's analysis protocol: Only productive rearrangements were retained, and each unique TCRbeta sequence was defined by its CDR3 nucleotide sequence together with its V and J gene. Donor-reactive sequences required at least 5-fold expansion in CFSE-low cells versus unstimulated pre-transplant cells and at least 0.01% frequency. Minimum frequency thresholds were set for each subject on the basis of the unstimulated sample with the lowest template count, so that a detection power of at least 90% was ensured. Jensen-Shannon divergence between the top 1000 TCRbeta sequences post-transplant and pre-transplant was used to measure repertoire turnover. Changes in detection of donor-reactive sequences were assessed with two-sided Fisher's exact tests. What TCRdb holds here is the immuneACCESS table cut down to in-frame rearrangements. Part of the clones is not present; checked against another copy, under half of the missing clones reflect an unresolved V gene, and the others are unexplained. The DNA gave D and trimming, while V, J and clone size come from that table. The sample records 60,000 or so clones, 71% of which are singletons. In total, the top ten clones hold approximately 15% of the sample.

These data originate in a study of T cell clones after liver transplantation (dated by TCRdb to the late 2010s). Looking at the study overall: ITN030ST, the source of the samples, was a randomized trial that attempted immunosuppression withdrawal within 2 years of liver transplantation. After a pre-transplant mixed lymphocyte reaction, TCRbeta sequencing was used to pinpoint donor-reactive T cell clones, which were subsequently tracked in post-transplant blood. The study cohort included 8 liver transplant recipients, of whom 3 were classified as tolerant and 5 as non-tolerant. Blood samples were collected pre-transplant, pre-randomization before withdrawal, and post-randomization after either complete withdrawal or failed withdrawal. Tolerance meant complete immunosuppression withdrawal for at least one year without liver enzymes rising beyond twice the upper limit of normal. As an antigen-independent comparator for donor-reactive sequences, third party-reactive TCRbeta sequences were also identified from pre-transplant MLRs. The subjects received no induction therapy and were kept on standard immunosuppression until randomization at 12-24 months post-transplant. Three of the eight recipients were HCV-positive; the others were transplanted for non-autoimmune, non-viral indications.

General conclusions and limits of the study: Low numbers of available donor cells limited the measurable donor-reactive repertoire in a couple of subjects. In most of the 8 subjects, circulating donor-reactive CD4 TCRbeta sequences decreased significantly after transplant, regardless of tolerance or HCV status. Donor-reactive sequences decreased more than third party-reactive sequences, which suggests partial antigen-specific deletion that was not related to withdrawal success. The conclusions were considered preliminary, being limited by small, heterogeneous patient numbers and non-standardized post-transplant time points. Once repertoire turnover was taken into account, donor-reactive detection showed a significant reduction for CD4 in 7 of 8 subjects and for CD8 in 8 of 8. Since no allograft tissue specimens were available, donor-reactive T cells may have migrated into the graft instead of being deleted.

The chain joins TRBV11-3 to TRBJ2-7; 7 of the junction bases match TRBD2. The clonotype originates from a human donor who received a liver transplant. The sample in question was CD4+ T cells from blood, obtained before liver transplant. The nucleotides are TGTGCCAGCAGCCCCCGCACGGGGGGAGGTGAGCAGTACTTC. It specifies CASSPRTGGGEQYF. The variable domain in full, with residues beyond the CDR3 obtained from the reference TRBV11-3 and TRBJ2-7 genes, is EAGVVQSPRYKIIEKKQPVAFWCNPISGHNTLYWYLQNLGQGPELLIRYENEEAVDDSQLPKDRFSAERLKGVDSTLKIQPAELGDSAVYLCASSPRTGGGEQYFGPGTRLTVT.